Presented here are 22 T cell receptor beta chains from one specimen sequenced in a study of low-dose radiotherapy and immunotherapy resistance in tumors. TRAV- and TRBV-specific primers, spanning alpha and beta chains, primed first-strand cDNA. Amplification, which lasted 15 to 20 PCR cycles, used a constant-region primer and V-primer adapter to amplify TCRs. TCRdb called the reads again in MiXCR, with one record for every CDR3 protein. The sample lists 60,000 to 90,000 distinct CDR3 sequences, around 31% occurring once. The time point denotes: before trial treatment. This sample comprised PBMCs, obtained before treatment. The origin of the receptors is a female donor with ovarian cancer.

The V call is TRBV20-1, the J call TRBJ1-2, with D maybe TRBD1 (6 bases). The CDR3 is 14 amino acids. Germline values: CDR1 DFQATT, CDR2 SNEGSKA (reference sequence). With 3 bases removed from V and 1 base from J, the gap between germline ends came to 12 bases. CDR3 DNA: TGCAGTGCTAGCCCGATACAGGGTAACTATGGCTACACCTTC. This encodes CSASPIQGNYGYTF.

This clonotype was counted at least ten times. V usage is TRBV28 and J usage is TRBJ1-5; D unclear. The V gene lost 5 bases and the J gene lost 6 bases, with 5 bases spanning the gap. Germline CDR1 MDHEN, CDR2 SYDVKM. This CDR3 is 11 amino acids long. This CDR3 reads CASSDSQPQHF. The CDR3 nucleotides read TGTGCCAGCAGTGATTCTCAGCCCCAGCATTTT.

This clonotype was recorded at least ten times. The chain is built from TRBV6-6 and TRBJ2-5, with D possibly TRBD2 on 7 matching bases. Trimming removed 2 bases at V and 2 bases at J, with 18 bases between. The CDR3 runs to 17 residues. Per the germline V gene, CDR1 is MNHNY and CDR2 is SVGAGI (reference sequence). CDR3 region: CASSYPSFAGAQETQYF. CDR3 in DNA: TGTGCCAGCAGTTACCCCTCATTCGCGGGGGCACAAGAGACCCAGTACTTC.

The sample holds many counts of this clonotype. This rearrangement joins TRBV7-3 to TRBJ2-1; TRBD2 might be the D (6 bases). V lost 5 bases, J lost 4 bases, and 15 bases lay in between. Germline V gene data show CDR1 as SGHTA and CDR2 as FQGTGA. The length of the CDR3 is 15 residues. The CDR3 bases are TGTGCCAGCAGCCCAAGTGGAGGGGAATACAATGAGCAGTTCTTC. This sequence encodes CASSPSGGEYNEQFF.

This clonotype was found once. The CDR3, as DNA: TGTGCCAGCAGCTTAGCCTCGGTGAGTGGAAGCACTGAAGCTTTCTTT. Protein product: CASSLASVSGSTEAFF. This sequence joins TRBV7-6 and TRBJ1-1; D is uncertain. This CDR3 region has 16 residues. The germline V gene encodes CDR1 SGHVS and CDR2 FNYEAQ. V was pared by 0 bases and J by 4 bases, with 15 bases between.

This clonotype was seen at least ten times. The chain recombines TRBV20-1 with TRBJ1-1; 8 bases map to TRBD1. Germline assignment: CDR1 DFQATT and CDR2 SNEGSKA (reference sequence). Germline trimming cut 2 bases from V and 10 bases from J; bases unmatched to any gene: 12. This CDR3 contains 14 residues. The CDR3 sequence: CSARHGTGIWRAFF. The CDR3 nucleotides read TGCAGTGCTAGACATGGGACAGGCATATGGAGAGCTTTCTTT.

The rearrangement links TRBV30 to TRBJ1-2; D uncertain. Germline loops: CDR1 GTSNPN, CDR2 SVGIG (reference sequence). The CDR3 extends over 12 amino acids. V was clipped by 0 bases and J by 8 bases, with 10 bases between them. The DNA of the CDR3 is TGTGCCTGGAGTGTACTCGGAGGCGGCTACACCTTC. It codes for CAWSVLGGGYTF.

The V call is TRBV3-1, the J call TRBJ2-7; TRBD2 aligns across 8 bases. Per the germline V gene, CDR1 is LGHDT and CDR2 is YNNKEL (reference sequence). The CDR3 spans 15 residues. J lost 7 bases, V lost 3 bases, and 11 bases had no gene match. Written as DNA, the CDR3 is TGTGCCAGCAGCCAGCTGACTAGCGACCTCGGAGAGCAGTACTTC. Protein product: CASSQLTSDLGEQYF.

This clonotype was seen ten or more times. V usage is TRBV20-1 and J usage is TRBJ1-5; tentative D call: TRBD1 (5 bases). The V gene's germline CDR1 is DFQATT and CDR2 SNEGSKA (reference sequence). Trimming removed 3 bases from V and 4 bases from J, with 13 bases in between. The length of the CDR3 is 14 residues. This CDR3 reads CSARRGALNQPQHF. Written as DNA, the CDR3 is TGCAGTGCTAGGAGAGGGGCGTTGAATCAGCCCCAGCATTTT.

This chain connects TRBV29-1 to TRBJ1-2; a weak D match, TRBD1 (6 bases). The CDR3 is 15 amino acids. Germline V gene sequence: CDR1 SQVTM, CDR2 ANQGSEA. Trimming took 6 bases from V and 2 from J, leaving 19 bases between them. The CDR3 here is CSVMTGQYLNYGYTF. CDR3 sequence (DNA): TGCAGCGTCATGACCGGACAGTACCTAAACTATGGCTACACCTTC.

The table lists this clonotype with many counts. The genes are TRBV6-4 and TRBJ1-2, with D possibly TRBD1 on 6 matching bases. Trimming shortened V by 6 bases and J by 4 bases, and 12 bases separated the two germline ends. The CDR3 has 13 residues. The germline V gene encodes CDR1 MRHNA and CDR2 SNTAGT. The CDR3 here is CASRLGAGYGYTF. CDR3 DNA sequence: TGTGCCAGCAGATTGGGGGCTGGCTATGGCTACACCTTC.

This clonotype was found many times. The chain employs TRBV20-1 and TRBJ2-2; TRBD2 aligns across 9 bases. CDR3 length: 15 residues. Per the germline V gene, CDR1 is DFQATT and CDR2 is SNEGSKA (reference sequence). The ends lost 4 bases at V and 3 bases at J; junction bases unmatched: 6. CDR3 sequence reads: CSAITSGGYTGELFF. CDR3 sequence (DNA): TGCAGTGCTATAACAAGCGGGGGGTACACCGGGGAGCTGTTTTTT.

On this clonotype itself: It may be a read error: a sequence one base away is much more abundant. The J gene is TRBJ2-5, the V gene TRBV30, with 10 positions matching TRBD2. CDR1 and CDR2 (germline): GTSNPN, SVGIG (reference sequence). The CDR3 length is 16 residues. J lost 5 bases, V lost 3 bases, and 12 bases had no gene match. DNA of the CDR3: TGTGCCTGGAGGCCGGGACTAGCGAGAGTTGGGGAGACCCAGTACTTC. Residues: CAWRPGLARVGETQYF.

The V and J genes are TRBV7-9 and TRBJ2-5; TRBD2 agrees at 10 bases. Germline trimming cut 7 bases from V and 4 bases from J; bases unmatched to any gene: 9. The CDR3 is made up of 15 amino acids. Per the germline V gene, CDR1 is SEHNR and CDR2 is FQNEAQ (reference sequence). The chain's CDR3 is CASTPSASGRETQYF. The DNA for the CDR3 is TGTGCCAGCACCCCGTCTGCTAGCGGGAGAGAGACCCAGTACTTC.

There are many counts of this clonotype. The chain joins TRBV7-2 to TRBJ1-6; D uncertain. This CDR3 region has 17 residues. CDR1 and CDR2 from the germline V gene are SGHTA and FQGNSA. Trimming stripped 5 bases from V and 0 bases from J, with 14 bases between. The CDR3 DNA sequence: TGTGCCAGCAGCCCCGTCGGAGGAGGCTCCTATAATTCACCCCTCCACTTT. It translates to CASSPVGGGSYNSPLHF.

This clonotype has more than one count but fewer than ten. J is TRBJ2-7 and V is TRBV5-4, with 7 bases matching TRBD2. This CDR3 region has 13 residues. In germline, CDR1 is SGHNT, CDR2 YYREEE (reference sequence). V lost 2 bases and J lost 3; bases outside the gene matches: 2. CDR3 nucleotide sequence: TGTGCCAGCAGCTTTGGGAGGGGCTACGAGCAGTACTTC. It yields the protein CASSFGRGYEQYF.

This clonotype has at least ten counts. The J gene is TRBJ2-7, the V gene TRBV20-1; 7 positions match TRBD1. The CDR3 contains 12 residues. V lost 6 bases and J lost 2; bases outside the gene matches: 4. The germline gives CDR1 DFQATT, CDR2 SNEGSKA (reference sequence). Written as DNA, the CDR3 is TGCAGTGCGCGAACAGGGGCCTACGAGCAGTACTTC. Encoded protein: CSARTGAYEQYF.

This clonotype was seen a handful of times. V and J are TRBV6-2 or TRBV6-3 and TRBJ1-5; no firm D call. The CDR3 has 15 amino acids. Trimming removed 4 bases at V and 7 bases at J, with 17 bases between. Germline V gene lookup returns CDR1 MNHEY and CDR2 SVGEGT. CDR3 DNA: TGTGCCAGCAGTTTTAGGCTGACGTCCCCCCAGCCCCAGCATTTT. Translated, it gives CASSFRLTSPQPQHF.

At least ten counts were recorded for this clonotype. V gene TRBV10-3 combines with J gene TRBJ2-2; D is ambiguous. Trimming stripped 4 bases from V and 6 bases from J, with 6 bases between. Germline assignment: CDR1 ENHRY and CDR2 SYGVKD. The CDR3 sequence is 12 residues long. The CDR3 bases are TGTGCCATCAGTGGAGGTCCCGGGGAGCTGTTTTTT. This gives the protein CAISGGPGELFF.

With respect to this clonotype: One base separates it from a far larger clone, so it is likely a read error. The chain is built from TRBV24-1 and TRBJ2-7, with TRBD2 matching 10 bases. CDR1 is KGHDR, CDR2 SFDVKD, per germline. V was clipped by 6 bases and J by 7 bases; unmatched bases: 8. The CDR3 consists of 14 residues. This CDR3 reads CATSSRTSGNEQYF. The CDR3 bases are TGTGCCACCAGTTCCCGGACTAGCGGAAATGAGCAGTACTTC.

The chain couples TRBV5-1 to TRBJ1-1, with D uncertain. Trimming left V 0 bases short and J 5 bases short, with 14 bases between. CDR3 size: 15 residues. The germline gives CDR1 SGHRS, CDR2 YFSETQ. The CDR3 here is CASSLVAGSATEAFF. The CDR3 bases are TGCGCCAGCAGCTTGGTCGCGGGGTCAGCGACTGAAGCTTTCTTT.

This clonotype was seen ten or more times. The chain joins TRBV4-3 to TRBJ2-3; a possible D gene is TRBD1 (5 bases). V lost 0 bases and J 2 bases, leaving 15 bases between the germline ends. The germline gives CDR1 LGHNA, CDR2 YSLEER. This CDR3 is built from 17 residues. The CDR3 loop is CASSQDRGAGFTDTQYF. The DNA for the CDR3 is TGCGCCAGCAGCCAAGATCGCGGCGCAGGGTTCACAGATACGCAGTATTTT.